The TCR beta chain described here comes from a study of OX40 agonist ivuxolimab in advanced cancers. The wider study: Eligibility rules accepted prior anti-PD-1, anti-PD-L1 or anti-CTLA-4 therapy, and roughly 40% had some.

Trimming took off 5 bases at V and 1 base at J, with 6 bases between the two ends. The CDR3 totals 13 residues. CDR1 LNHNV and CDR2 YYDKDF come from the germline V gene (reference sequence). General study findings and limits: The CD4+ and CD8+ T cells in the blood had expanded clonally by week 6 at 0.1 to 3.0 mg/kg. The specificity for antigen of the expanded peripheral T cells was not determined. Partial responders at 0.1-3.0 mg/kg showed near-lowest clonal expansion.

Points on this clone: What it binds is unknown.

Generated by immunoSEQ multiplex PCR, the TCRdb table keeps only in-frame clones and is missing some. Of 65,000 to 100,000 clones in the sample, roughly 88% are singletons; the top ten hold about 0.72%. The receptor was isolated from an adult with an advanced solid tumor such as melanoma, head and neck, liver or kidney cancer. The V call is TRBV15, the J call TRBJ1-5; D is undetermined. Sample: CD4+ or CD8+ T cells sorted from blood, taken in a trial of the OX40 agonist ivuxolimab. CDR3 sequence reads: CATSPVSNQPQHF. CDR3 bases: TGTGCCACCAGCCCCGTAAGCAATCAGCCCCAGCATTTT.